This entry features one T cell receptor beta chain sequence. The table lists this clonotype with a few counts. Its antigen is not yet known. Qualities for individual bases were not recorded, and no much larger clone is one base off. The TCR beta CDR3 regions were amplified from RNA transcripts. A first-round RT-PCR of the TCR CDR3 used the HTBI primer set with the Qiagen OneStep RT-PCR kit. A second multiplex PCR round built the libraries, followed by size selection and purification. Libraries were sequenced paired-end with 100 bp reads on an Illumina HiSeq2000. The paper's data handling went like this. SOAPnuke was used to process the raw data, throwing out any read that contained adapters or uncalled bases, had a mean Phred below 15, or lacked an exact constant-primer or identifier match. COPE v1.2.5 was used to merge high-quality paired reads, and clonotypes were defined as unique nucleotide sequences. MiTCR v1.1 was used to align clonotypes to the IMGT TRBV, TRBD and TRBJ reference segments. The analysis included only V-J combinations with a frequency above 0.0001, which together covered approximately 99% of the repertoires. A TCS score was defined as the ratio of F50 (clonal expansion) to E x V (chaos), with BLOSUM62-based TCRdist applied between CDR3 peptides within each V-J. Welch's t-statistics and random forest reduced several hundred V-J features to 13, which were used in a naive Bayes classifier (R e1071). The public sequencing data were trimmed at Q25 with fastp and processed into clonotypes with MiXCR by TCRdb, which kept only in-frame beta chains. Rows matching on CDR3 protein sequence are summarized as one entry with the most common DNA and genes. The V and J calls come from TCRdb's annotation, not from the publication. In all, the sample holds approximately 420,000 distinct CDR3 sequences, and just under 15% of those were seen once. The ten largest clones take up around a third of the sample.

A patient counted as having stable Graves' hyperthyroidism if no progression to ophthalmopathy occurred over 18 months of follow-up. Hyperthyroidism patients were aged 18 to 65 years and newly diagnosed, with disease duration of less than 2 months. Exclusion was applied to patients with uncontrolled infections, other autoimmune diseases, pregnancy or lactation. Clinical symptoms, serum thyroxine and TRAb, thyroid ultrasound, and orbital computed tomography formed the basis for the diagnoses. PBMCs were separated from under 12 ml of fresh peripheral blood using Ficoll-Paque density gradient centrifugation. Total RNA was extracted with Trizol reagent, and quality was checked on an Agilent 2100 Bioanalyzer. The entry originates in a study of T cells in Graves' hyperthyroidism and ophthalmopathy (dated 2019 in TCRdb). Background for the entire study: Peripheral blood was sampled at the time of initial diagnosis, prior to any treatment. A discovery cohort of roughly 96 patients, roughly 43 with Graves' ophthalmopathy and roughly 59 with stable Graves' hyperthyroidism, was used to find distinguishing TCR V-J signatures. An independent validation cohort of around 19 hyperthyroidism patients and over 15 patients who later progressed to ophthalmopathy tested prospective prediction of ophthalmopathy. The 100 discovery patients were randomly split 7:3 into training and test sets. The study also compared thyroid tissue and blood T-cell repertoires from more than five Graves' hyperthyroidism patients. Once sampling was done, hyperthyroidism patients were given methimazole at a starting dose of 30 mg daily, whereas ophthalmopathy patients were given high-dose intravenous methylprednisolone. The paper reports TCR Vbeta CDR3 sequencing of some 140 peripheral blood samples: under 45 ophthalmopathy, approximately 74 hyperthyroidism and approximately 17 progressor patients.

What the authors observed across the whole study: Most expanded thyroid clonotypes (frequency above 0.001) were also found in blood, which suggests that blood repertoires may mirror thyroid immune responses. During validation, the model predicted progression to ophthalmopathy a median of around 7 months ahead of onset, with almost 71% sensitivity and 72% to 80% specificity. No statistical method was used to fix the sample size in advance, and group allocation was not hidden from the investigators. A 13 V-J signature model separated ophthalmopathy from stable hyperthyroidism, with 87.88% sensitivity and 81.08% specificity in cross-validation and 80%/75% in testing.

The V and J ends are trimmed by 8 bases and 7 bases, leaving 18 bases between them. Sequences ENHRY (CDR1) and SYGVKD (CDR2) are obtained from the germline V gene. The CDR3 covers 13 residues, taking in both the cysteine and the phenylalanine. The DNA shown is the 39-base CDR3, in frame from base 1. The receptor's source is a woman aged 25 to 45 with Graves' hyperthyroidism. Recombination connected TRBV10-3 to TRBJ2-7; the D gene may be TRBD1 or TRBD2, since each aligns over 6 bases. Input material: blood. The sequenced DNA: TGTGCCATCGGATCGGGGGCGGGCGGGGAGCAGTACTTC. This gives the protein CAIGSGAGGEQYF.